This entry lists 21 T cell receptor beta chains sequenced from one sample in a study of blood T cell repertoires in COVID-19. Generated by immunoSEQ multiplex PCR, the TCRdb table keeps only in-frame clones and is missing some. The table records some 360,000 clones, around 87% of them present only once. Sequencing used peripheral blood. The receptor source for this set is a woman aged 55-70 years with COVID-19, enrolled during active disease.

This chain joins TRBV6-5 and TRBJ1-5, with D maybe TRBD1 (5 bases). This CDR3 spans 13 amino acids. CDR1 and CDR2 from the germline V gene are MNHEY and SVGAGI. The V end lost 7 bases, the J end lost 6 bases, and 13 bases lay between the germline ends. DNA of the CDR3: TGTGCCAGCACGGGGGGGTCAGGTCAGCCCCAGCATTTT. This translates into CASTGGSGQPQHF.

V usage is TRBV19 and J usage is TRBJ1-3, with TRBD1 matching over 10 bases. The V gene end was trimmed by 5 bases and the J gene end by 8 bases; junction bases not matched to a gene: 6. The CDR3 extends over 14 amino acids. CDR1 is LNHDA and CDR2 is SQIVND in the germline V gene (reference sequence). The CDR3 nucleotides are TGTGCCAGTAGTGGCTCCGGGACAGGGGACACCATATATTTT. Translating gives CASSGSGTGDTIYF.

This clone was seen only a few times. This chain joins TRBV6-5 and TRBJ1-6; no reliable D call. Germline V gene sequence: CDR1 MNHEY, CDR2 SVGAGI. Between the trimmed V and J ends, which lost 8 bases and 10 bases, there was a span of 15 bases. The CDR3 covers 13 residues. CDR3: CASRAAGESPLHF. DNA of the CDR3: TGTGCCAGCCGGGCGGCGGGAGAATCACCCCTCCACTTT.

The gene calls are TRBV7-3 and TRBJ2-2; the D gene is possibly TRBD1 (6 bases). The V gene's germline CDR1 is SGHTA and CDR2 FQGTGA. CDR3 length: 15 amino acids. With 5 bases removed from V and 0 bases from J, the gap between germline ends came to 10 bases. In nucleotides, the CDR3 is TGTGCCAGCAGCCCGGACAGTCCGAACACCGGGGAGCTGTTTTTT. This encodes CASSPDSPNTGELFF.

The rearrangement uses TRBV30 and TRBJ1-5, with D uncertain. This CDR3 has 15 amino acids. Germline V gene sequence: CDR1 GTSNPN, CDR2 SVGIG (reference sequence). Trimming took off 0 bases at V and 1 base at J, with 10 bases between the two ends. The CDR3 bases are TGTGCCTGGAGTGTATCGGGTGGAAGCAATCAGCCCCAGCATTTT. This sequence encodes CAWSVSGGSNQPQHF. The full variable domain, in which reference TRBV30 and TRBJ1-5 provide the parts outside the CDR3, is SQTIHQWPATLVQPVGSPLSLECTVEGTSNPNLYWYRQAAGRGLQLLFYSVGIGQISSEVPQNLSASRPQDRQFILSSKKLLLSDSGFYLCAWSVSGGSNQPQHFGDGTRLSIL.

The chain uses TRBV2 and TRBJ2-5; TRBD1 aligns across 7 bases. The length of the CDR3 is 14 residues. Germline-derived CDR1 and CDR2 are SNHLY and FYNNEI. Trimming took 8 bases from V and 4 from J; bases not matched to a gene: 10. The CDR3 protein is CASLQQQGSETQYF. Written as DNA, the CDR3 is TGTGCCAGCCTACAACAACAGGGGTCAGAGACCCAGTACTTC.

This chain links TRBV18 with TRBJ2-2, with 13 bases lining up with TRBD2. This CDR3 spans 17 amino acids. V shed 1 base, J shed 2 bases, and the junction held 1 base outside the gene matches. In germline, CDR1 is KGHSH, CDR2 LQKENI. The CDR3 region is CASSPRTSGSNTGELFF. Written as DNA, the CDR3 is TGTGCCAGCTCACCACGGACTAGCGGGAGTAACACCGGGGAGCTGTTTTTT.

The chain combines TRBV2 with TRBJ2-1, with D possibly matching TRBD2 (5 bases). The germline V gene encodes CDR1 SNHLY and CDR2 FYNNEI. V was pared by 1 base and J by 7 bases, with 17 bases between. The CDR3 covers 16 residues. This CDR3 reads CASSEERPPRSNEQFF. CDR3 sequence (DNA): TGTGCCAGCAGTGAAGAGCGGCCTCCTAGGAGTAATGAGCAGTTCTTC.

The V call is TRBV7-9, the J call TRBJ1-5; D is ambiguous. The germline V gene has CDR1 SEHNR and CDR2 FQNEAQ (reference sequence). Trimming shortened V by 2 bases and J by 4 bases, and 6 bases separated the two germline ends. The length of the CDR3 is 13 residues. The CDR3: CASSLWPNQPQHF. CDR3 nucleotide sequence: TGTGCCAGCAGCTTATGGCCAAATCAGCCCCAGCATTTT.

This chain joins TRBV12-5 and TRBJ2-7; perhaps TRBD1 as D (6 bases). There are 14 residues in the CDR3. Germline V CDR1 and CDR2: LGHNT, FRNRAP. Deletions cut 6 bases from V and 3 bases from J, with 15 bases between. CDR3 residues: CASGLRGQSYEQYF. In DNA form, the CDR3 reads TGTGCTAGTGGGCTCCGGGGACAAAGCTACGAGCAGTACTTC.

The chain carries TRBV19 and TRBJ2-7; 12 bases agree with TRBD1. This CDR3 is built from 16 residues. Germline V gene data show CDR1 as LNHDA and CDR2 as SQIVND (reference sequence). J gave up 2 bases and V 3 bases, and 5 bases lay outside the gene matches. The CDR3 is CASSIRGQGAPYEQYF. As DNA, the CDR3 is TGTGCCAGTAGTATTAGGGGACAGGGGGCCCCCTACGAGCAGTACTTC.

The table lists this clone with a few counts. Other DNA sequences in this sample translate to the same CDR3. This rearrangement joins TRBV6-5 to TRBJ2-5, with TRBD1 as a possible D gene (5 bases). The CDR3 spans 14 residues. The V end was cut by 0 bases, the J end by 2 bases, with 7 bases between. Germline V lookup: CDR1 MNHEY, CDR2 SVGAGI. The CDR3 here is CASSYSSGQETQYF. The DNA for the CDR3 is TGTGCCAGCAGTTACTCGTCAGGGCAAGAGACCCAGTACTTC.

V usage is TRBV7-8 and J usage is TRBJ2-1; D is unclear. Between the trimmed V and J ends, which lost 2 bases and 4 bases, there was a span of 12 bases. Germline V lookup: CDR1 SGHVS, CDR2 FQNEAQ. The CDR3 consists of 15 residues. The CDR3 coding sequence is TGTGCCAGCAGCTTAAACCGTGGCAGTTACAATGAGCAGTTCTTC. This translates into CASSLNRGSYNEQFF.

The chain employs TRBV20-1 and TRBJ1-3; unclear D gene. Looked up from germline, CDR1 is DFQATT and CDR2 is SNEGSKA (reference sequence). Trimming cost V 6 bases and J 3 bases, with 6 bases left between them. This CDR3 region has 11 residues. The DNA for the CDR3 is TGCAGTGCCGGACTTGGAAACACCATATATTTT. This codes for CSAGLGNTIYF.

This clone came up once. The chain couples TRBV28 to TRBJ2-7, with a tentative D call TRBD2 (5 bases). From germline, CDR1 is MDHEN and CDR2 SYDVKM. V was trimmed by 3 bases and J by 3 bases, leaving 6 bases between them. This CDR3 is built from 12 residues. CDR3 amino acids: CASSFGDYEQYF. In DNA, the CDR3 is TGTGCCAGCAGTTTCGGGGACTACGAGCAGTACTTC. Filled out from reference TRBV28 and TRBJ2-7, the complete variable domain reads DVKVTQSSRYLVKRTGEKVFLECVQDMDHENMFWYRQDPGLGLRLIYFSYDVKMKEKGDIPEGYSVSREKKERFSLILESASTNQTSMYLCASSFGDYEQYFGPGTRLTVT.

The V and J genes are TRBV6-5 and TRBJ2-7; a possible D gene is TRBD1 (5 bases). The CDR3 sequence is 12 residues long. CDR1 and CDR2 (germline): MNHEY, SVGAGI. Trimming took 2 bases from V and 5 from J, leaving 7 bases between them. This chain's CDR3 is CASSYQGNEQYF. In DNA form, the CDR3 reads TGTGCCAGCAGTTACCAGGGTAACGAGCAGTACTTC.

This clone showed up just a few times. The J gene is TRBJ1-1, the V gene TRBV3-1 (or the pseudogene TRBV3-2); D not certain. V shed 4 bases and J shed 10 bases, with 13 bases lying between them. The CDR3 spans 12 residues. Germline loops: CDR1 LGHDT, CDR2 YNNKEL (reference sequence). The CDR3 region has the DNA TGTGCCAGCAGCCTTGAGGGCCGGAGAGCTTTCTTT. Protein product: CASSLEGRRAFF.

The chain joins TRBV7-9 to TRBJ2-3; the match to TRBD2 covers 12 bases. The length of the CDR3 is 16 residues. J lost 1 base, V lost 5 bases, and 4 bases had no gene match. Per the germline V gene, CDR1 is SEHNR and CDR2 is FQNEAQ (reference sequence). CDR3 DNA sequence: TGTGCCAGCAGCCCTCGGACTAGCGGGGGCACAGATACGCAGTATTTT. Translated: CASSPRTSGGTDTQYF.

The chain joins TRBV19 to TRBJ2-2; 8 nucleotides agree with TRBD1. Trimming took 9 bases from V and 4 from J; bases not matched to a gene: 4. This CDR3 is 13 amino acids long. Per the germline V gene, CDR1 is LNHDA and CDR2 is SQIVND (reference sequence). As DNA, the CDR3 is TGTGCCAGCGGACAGGGTGTCACCGGGGAGCTGTTTTTT. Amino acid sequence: CASGQGVTGELFF.

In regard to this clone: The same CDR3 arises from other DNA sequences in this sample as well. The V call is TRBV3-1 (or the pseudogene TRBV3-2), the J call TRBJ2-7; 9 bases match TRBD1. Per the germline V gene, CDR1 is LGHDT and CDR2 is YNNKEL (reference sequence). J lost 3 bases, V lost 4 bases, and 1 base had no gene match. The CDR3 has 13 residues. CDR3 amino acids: CASSRGQGYEQYF. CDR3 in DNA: TGTGCCAGCAGCCGGGGACAGGGCTACGAGCAGTACTTC.

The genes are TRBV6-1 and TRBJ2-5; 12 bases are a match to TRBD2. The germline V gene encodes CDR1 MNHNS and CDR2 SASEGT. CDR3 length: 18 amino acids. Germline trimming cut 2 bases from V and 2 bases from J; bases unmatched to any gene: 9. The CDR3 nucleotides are TGTGCCAGCAGTGAATGGGTTTTGGGACTAGCGGGTCAAGAGACCCAGTACTTC. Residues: CASSEWVLGLAGQETQYF.